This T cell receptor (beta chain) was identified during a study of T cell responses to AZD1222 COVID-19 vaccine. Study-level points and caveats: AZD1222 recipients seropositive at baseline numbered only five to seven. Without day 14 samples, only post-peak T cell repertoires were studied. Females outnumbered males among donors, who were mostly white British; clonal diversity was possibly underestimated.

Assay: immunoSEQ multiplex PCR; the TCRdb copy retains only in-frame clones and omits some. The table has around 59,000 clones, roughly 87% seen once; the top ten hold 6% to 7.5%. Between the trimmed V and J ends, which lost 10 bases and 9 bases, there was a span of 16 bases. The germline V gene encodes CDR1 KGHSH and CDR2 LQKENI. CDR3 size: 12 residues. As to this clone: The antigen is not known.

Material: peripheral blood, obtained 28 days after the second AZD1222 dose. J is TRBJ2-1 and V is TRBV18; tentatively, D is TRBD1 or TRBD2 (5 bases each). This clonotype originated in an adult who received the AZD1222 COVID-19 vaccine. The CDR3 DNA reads TGTGCCATATCGGGGCCCGCTGGTGAGCAGTTCTTC. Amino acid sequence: CAISGPAGEQFF.